Given below is one TCR beta chain in context. This entry comes from a study of blood T cell repertoires in COVID-19. About the research overall: Whether acute or convalescent, the COVID-19 samples came from the United States, Italy and Spain. PBMCs, B-cell-depleted T cells, or T cells were the source of the cDNA or gDNA that made up the material.

This CDR3 has 15 amino acids. Germline V gene data show CDR1 as SGHVS and CDR2 as FNYEAQ. Trimming cost V 4 bases and J 0 bases, with 10 bases left between them. In the original workflow: Nucleated cell counts were estimated from reference gene primer amplification. The assay was immunoSEQ multiplex PCR, and TCRdb's table has in-frame clones only and misses some. V and J calls and clone size are as listed in that table; D and trimming were resolved from the DNA. The sample has 210,000 or so clones; roughly four fifths are singletons. The sequence derives from a woman aged 40 to 50 with acute or convalescent COVID-19. This rearrangement joins TRBV7-6 to TRBJ2-1; D is unresolved. Sequencing used peripheral blood. This CDR3 is CASSSRPGSYNEQFF. The CDR3 nucleotides read TGTGCCAGCAGCTCCCGGCCGGGCTCCTACAATGAGCAGTTCTTC.